The entry that follows covers one TCR beta chain sequence. About 37,500 genome equivalents of blood DNA were amplified for TRB. These data originate in a study of T cell clusters in autoimmune cytopenias. The germline CDR1 and CDR2 sequences are SGHDT and YYEEEE. The CDR3 consists of 15 residues. TRB rearrangements were amplified by touch-down multiplex PCR with mixed TRB-A/B primers. Following a re-call of the multiplex PCR reads, TCRdb has one entry per CDR3 protein and lacks DNA. The table lists about 1,600 distinct CDR3 sequences. Sequencing was carried out using peripheral blood. This receptor was obtained from a human donor with an autoimmune cytopenia, with autoimmune hepatitis or in good health (not recorded which). The V call is TRBV5-6, the J call TRBJ2-2; the D call from TCRdb, TRBD2, cannot be confirmed without DNA. CDR3 protein: CASSPGGENTGELFF.